The rows below give T cell receptor beta chains drawn from one sample of a study of blood T cell repertoires in COVID-19. Method: immunoSEQ multiplex PCR; TCRdb's copy keeps in-frame clones and lacks some. The data hold some 190,000 clones, with about 85% observed a single time. The material sequenced was peripheral blood. These receptors originate from a woman in her sixties with acute or convalescent COVID-19. CDR3s include the opening cysteine and the closing phenylalanine or tryptophan. A D gene is named only where the DNA matches it firmly. Size is omitted from some rows. Given values are once, few, many or a class for expanded clones.

size: NA
V: TRBV6-4
J: TRBJ1-3
D: TRBD1
DNA: TGTGCCAGCATCCCGACAGGGGGAAACACCATATATTTT
CDR3: CASIPTGGNTIYF

size: NA
V: TRBV7-9
J: TRBJ2-7
D: TRBD1
DNA: TGTGCCAGCACCGAATTAGATACAGGGGGCAGGTACGAGCAGTACTTC
CDR3: CASTELDTGGRYEQYF

size: NA
V: TRBV15
J: TRBJ1-4
D: NA
DNA: TGTGCCACCAGCGGCAAACGCCTAACTAATGAAAAACTGTTTTTT
CDR3: CATSGKRLTNEKLFF

size: NA
V: TRBV6-6
J: TRBJ2-5
D: TRBD1
DNA: TGTGCCAGCAGTAGACAGGGGGAGACCCAGTACTTC
CDR3: CASSRQGETQYF

size: NA
V: TRBV11-2
J: TRBJ2-6
D: NA
DNA: TGTGCCAGCAGCTTAGGAGCCCCCACAGGGACTGGGGCCAACGTCCTGACTTTC
CDR3: CASSLGAPTGTGANVLTF

size: NA
V: TRBV6-5
J: TRBJ1-1
D: TRBD1
DNA: TGTGCCAGCACCCAGACAGGGGGGTTCACTGAAGCTTTCTTT
CDR3: CASTQTGGFTEAFF

size: NA
V: TRBV9
J: TRBJ1-1
D: NA
DNA: TGTGCCAGCAGCGTAGGCATACAGGGTTATAGCACTGAAGCTTTCTTT
CDR3: CASSVGIQGYSTEAFF

size: few
V: TRBV5-1
J: TRBJ2-2
D: TRBD2
DNA: TGCGCCAGCAGCTCAAGACTAGCGGGGGACACCGGGGAGCTGTTTTTT
CDR3: CASSSRLAGDTGELFF

size: NA
V: TRBV19
J: TRBJ1-2
D: TRBD1
DNA: TGTGCCAGTAAGTCATCGGGACAGGGAATCTATGGCTACACCTTC
CDR3: CASKSSGQGIYGYTF

size: once
V: TRBV7-9
J: TRBJ1-4
D: TRBD1
DNA: TGTGCCAGCGGACTATGGACAGGCGGGGATGAAAAACTGTTTTTT
CDR3: CASGLWTGGDEKLFF